This T cell receptor (beta chain) stems from a study of T cells after yellow fever vaccination. TCRdb called the 5' RACE reads again in MiXCR, with one record for every CDR3 protein. The sample has 600,000 to 750,000 distinct CDR3 sequences, 9% to 15% seen once; the top ten hold about 15%. The CDR3 extends over 17 amino acids. Looked up from germline, CDR1 is SGHDN and CDR2 is FVKESK. Trimming pared 4 bases from V and 2 bases from J, leaving 19 bases between. The rearrangement links TRBV14 to TRBJ2-3, with D possibly being TRBD2 (5 bases). The material sequenced was PBMCs, taken on the day of the yellow fever booster vaccination. The sequence derives from a man aged 25-40 years who received the YFV17D yellow fever vaccine. The CDR3 sequence is CASSPRSSSGLTDTQYF. DNA for the CDR3: TGTGCCAGCAGCCCCCGTTCATCAAGCGGACTCACAGATACGCAGTATTTT.